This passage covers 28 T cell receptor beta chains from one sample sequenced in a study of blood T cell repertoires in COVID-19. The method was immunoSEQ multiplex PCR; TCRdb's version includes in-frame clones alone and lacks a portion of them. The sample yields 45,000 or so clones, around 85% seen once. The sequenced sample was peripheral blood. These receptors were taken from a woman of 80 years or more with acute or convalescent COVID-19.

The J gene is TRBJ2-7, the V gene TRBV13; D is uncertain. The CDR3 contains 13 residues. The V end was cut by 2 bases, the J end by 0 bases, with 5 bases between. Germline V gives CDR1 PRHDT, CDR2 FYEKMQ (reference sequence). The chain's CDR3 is CASSLYSSYEQYF. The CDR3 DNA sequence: TGTGCCAGCAGCTTATACTCCTCCTACGAGCAGTACTTC.

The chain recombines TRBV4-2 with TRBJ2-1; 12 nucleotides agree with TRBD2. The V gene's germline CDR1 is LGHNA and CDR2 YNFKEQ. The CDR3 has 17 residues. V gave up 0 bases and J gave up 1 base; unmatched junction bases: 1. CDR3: CASSQELAGGSYNEQFF. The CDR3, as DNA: TGTGCCAGCAGCCAAGAGCTAGCGGGAGGGTCCTACAATGAGCAGTTCTTC.

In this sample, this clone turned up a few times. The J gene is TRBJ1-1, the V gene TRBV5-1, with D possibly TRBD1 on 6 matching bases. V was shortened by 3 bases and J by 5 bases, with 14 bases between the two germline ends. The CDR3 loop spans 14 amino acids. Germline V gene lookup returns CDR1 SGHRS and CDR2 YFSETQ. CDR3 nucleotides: TGCGCCAGCAGCTCCTTACAGGGTGGTACTGAAGCTTTCTTT. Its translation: CASSSLQGGTEAFF.

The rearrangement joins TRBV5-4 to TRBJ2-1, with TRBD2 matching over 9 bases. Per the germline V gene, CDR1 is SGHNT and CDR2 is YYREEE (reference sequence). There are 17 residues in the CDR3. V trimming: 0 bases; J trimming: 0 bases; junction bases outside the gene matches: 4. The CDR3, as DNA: TGTGCCAGCAGCTTGGACAGCGGGAGGACCTCCTACAATGAGCAGTTCTTC. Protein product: CASSLDSGRTSYNEQFF.

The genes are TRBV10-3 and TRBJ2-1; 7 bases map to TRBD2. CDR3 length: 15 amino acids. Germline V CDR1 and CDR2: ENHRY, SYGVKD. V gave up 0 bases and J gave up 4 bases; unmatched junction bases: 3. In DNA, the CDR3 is TGTGCCATCAGTGAGTCGGGGACTACTTACAATGAGCAGTTCTTC. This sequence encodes CAISESGTTYNEQFF.

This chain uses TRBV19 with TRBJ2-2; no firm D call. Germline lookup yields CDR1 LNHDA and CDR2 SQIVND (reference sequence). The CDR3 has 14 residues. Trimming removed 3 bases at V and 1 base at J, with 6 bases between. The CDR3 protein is CASSIHRNTGELFF. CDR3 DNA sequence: TGTGCCAGTAGTATTCACAGGAACACCGGGGAGCTGTTTTTT.

The chain's CDR3 is CASGIQGQFF. As DNA, the CDR3 is TGTGCCAGCGGAATACAGGGGCAGTTCTTC. J is TRBJ2-1 and V is TRBV27; tentative D call: TRBD1 (6 bases). The V end lost 8 bases, the J end lost 12 bases, and 11 bases lay between the germline ends. The CDR3 totals 10 residues. The germline V gene encodes CDR1 MNHEY and CDR2 SMNVEV (reference sequence).

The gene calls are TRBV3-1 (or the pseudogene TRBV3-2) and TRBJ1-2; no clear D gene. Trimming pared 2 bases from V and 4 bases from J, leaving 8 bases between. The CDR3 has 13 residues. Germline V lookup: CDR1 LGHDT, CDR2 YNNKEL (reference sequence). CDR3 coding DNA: TGTGCCAGCAGCCAATCAACATTCTATGGCTACACCTTC. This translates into CASSQSTFYGYTF.

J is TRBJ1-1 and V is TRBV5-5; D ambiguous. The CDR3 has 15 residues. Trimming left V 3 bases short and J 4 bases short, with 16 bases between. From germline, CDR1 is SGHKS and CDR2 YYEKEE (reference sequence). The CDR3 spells CASSSRQVEPTEAFF. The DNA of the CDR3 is TGTGCCAGCAGCTCCCGGCAAGTGGAGCCCACTGAAGCTTTCTTT.

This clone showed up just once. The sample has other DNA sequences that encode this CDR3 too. In DNA form, the CDR3 reads TGCGCCAGCAGTGGACAGTTGAACACTGAAGCTTTCTTT. This sequence encodes CASSGQLNTEAFF. V and J are TRBV10-2 and TRBJ1-1, with a weak D call TRBD1 (5 bases). There are 13 residues in the CDR3. The V end lost 4 bases, the J end lost 0 bases, and 6 bases lay between the germline ends. Germline V gene lookup returns CDR1 WSHSY and CDR2 SAAADI.

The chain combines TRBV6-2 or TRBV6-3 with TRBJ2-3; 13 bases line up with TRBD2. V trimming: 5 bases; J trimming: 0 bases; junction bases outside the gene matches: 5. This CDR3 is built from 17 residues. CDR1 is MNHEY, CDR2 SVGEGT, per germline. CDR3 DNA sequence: TGTGCCAGCAGTACAGGGACTAGCGGGGCTAGCACAGATACGCAGTATTTT. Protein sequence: CASSTGTSGASTDTQYF.

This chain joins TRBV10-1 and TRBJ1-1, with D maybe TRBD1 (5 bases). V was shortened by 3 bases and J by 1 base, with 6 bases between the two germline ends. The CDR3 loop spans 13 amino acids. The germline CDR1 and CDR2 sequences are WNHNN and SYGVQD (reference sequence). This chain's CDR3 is CASSEQENTEAFF. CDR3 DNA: TGCGCCAGCAGTGAACAGGAGAACACTGAAGCTTTCTTT.

This CDR3 reads CASSLGRDIYGYTF. The CDR3 DNA follows: TGTGCCAGCAGTCTCGGCAGGGACATCTATGGCTACACCTTC. The chain recombines TRBV28 with TRBJ1-2, with D possibly matching TRBD1 (6 bases). Per germline, CDR1 MDHEN and CDR2 SYDVKM. This CDR3 spans 14 amino acids. V gave up 5 bases and J gave up 4 bases, with 14 bases separating them.

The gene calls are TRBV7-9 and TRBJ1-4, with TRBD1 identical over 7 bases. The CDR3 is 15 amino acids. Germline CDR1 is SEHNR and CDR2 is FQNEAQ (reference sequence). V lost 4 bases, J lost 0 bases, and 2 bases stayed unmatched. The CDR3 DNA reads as TGTGCCAGCAGCTGGGACAGCACAACTAATGAAAAACTGTTTTTT. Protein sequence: CASSWDSTTNEKLFF.

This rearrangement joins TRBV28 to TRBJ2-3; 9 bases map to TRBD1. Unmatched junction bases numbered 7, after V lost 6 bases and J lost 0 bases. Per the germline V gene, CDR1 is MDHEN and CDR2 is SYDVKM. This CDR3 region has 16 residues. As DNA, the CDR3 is TGTGCCAGCAGACCCGGGACAGGGAAAAGCACAGATACGCAGTATTTT. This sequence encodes CASRPGTGKSTDTQYF.

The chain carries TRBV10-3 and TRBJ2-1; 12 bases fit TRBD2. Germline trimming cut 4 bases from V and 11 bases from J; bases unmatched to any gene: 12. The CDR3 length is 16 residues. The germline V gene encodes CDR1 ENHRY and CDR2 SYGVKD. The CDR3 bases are TGTGCCATCAGTGGGGATCTAGGACTAGCGGGAAGGCAGCAGTTCTTC. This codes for CAISGDLGLAGRQQFF.

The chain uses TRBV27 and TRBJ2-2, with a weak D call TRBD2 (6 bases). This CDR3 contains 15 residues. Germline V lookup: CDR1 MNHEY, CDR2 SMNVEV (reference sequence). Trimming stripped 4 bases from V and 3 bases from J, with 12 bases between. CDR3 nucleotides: TGTGCCAGCAGTTATAAGCGGGCGGACACCGGGGAGCTGTTTTTT. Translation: CASSYKRADTGELFF.

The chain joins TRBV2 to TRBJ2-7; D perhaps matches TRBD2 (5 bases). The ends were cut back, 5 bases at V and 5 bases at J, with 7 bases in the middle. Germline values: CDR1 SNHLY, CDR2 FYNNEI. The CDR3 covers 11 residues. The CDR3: CASSRTHEQYF. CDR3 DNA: TGTGCCAGCAGTCGGACTCACGAGCAGTACTTC. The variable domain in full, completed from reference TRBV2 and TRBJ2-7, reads EPEVTQTPSHQVTQMGQEVILRCVPISNHLYFYWYRQILGQKVEFLVSFYNNEISEKSEIFDDQFSVERPDGSNFTLKIRSTKLEDSAMYFCASSRTHEQYFGPGTRLTVT.

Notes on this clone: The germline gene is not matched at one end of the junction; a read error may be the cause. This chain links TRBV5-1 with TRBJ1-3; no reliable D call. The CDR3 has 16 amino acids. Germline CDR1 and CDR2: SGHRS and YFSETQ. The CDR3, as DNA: TGCACCAGCAGCTTGGAATTGCGCAACTCTGGAAACACCATATATTTT. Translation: CTSSLELRNSGNTIYF.

The CDR3 is CASREQGYEQYF. The CDR3 bases are TGTGCCAGCAGAGAACAGGGCTACGAGCAGTACTTC. V usage is TRBV2 and J usage is TRBJ2-7, with a possible D match to TRBD1 (6 bases). This CDR3 region has 12 residues. The germline V gene encodes CDR1 SNHLY and CDR2 FYNNEI. V was pared by 6 bases and J by 3 bases, with 9 bases between.

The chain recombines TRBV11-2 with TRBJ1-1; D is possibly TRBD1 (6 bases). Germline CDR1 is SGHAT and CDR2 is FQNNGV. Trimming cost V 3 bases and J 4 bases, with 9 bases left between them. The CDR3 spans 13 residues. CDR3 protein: CASSLQGTTEAFF. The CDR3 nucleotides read TGTGCCAGCAGCTTGCAGGGGACCACTGAAGCTTTCTTT.

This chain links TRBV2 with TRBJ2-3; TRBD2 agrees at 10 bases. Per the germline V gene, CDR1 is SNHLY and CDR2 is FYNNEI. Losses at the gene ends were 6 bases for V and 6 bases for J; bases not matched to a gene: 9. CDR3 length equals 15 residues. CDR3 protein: CASSPLAGSTDTQYF. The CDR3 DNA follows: TGTGCCAGCAGCCCACTAGCGGGGAGTACGGATACGCAGTATTTT.

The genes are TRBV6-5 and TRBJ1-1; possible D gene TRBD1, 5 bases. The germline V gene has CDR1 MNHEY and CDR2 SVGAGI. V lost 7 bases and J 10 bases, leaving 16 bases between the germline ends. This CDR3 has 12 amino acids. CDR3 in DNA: TGTGCCAGCAAACAGGCCCTCCTTGTAGCTTTCTTT. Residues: CASKQALLVAFF.

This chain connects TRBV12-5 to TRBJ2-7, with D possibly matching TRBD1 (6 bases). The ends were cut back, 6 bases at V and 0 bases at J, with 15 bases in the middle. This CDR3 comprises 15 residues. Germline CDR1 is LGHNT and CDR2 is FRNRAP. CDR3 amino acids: CASGPGHPSSYEQYF. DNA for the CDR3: TGTGCTAGTGGCCCGGGACATCCGAGCTCCTACGAGCAGTACTTC. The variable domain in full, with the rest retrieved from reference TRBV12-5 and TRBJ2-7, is DARVTQTPRHKVTEMGQEVTMRCQPILGHNTVFWYRQTMMQGLELLAYFRNRAPLDDSGMPKDRFSAEMPDATLATLKIQPSEPRDSAVYFCASGPGHPSSYEQYFGPGTRLTVT.

CDR3 in DNA: TGTGCCAGCAGCCTAGGGAGCAGTCTAATTACAAATGAGCAGTTCTTC. It is translated as CASSLGSSLITNEQFF. V usage is TRBV14 and J usage is TRBJ2-1, with D maybe TRBD2 (5 bases). The ends were cut back, 4 bases at V and 7 bases at J, with 20 bases in the middle. The germline gives CDR1 SGHDN, CDR2 FVKESK. The CDR3 is 16 amino acids.

The CDR3 nucleotides read TGTGCCAGCAGCCAAGTAACCGGGGAGCTGTTTTTT. As protein: CASSQVTGELFF. V usage is TRBV3-1 (or the pseudogene TRBV3-2) and J usage is TRBJ2-2; no clear D. The CDR3 has 12 residues. V was clipped by 1 base and J by 5 bases, with 2 bases between them. Germline V gives CDR1 LGHDT, CDR2 YNNKEL (reference sequence).

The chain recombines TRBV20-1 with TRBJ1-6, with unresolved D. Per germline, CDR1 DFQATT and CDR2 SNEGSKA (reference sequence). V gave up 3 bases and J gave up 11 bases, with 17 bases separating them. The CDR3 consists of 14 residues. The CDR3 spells CSASEGSGRPPLHF. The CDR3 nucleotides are TGCAGTGCTAGTGAGGGCAGCGGCAGACCACCCCTCCACTTT.

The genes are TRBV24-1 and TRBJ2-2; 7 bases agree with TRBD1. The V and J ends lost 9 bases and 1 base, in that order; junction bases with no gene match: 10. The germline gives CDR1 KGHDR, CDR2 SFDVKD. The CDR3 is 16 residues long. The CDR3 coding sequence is TGTGCCACCGAAGGGACAGACCCAAAGAACACCGGGGAGCTGTTTTTT. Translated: CATEGTDPKNTGELFF.